The following is a TCR beta chain sequence with its context. The specificity of this receptor is unknown. No clone much larger than this one lies a single base away; base qualities are absent. This sample was included in a study of Ad26.COV2.S vaccination and SARS-CoV-2 variants (dated by TCRdb to about 2021). As for the study more broadly: Vaccine-arm donors were drawn from COV1001, a multicentre, randomized, double-blind, placebo-controlled phase I-IIa trial of Ad26.COV2.S in healthy adults. Investigators did not know the trial group allocation while performing experiments and assessing outcomes. TCRbeta repertoire sequencing served as the tool for gauging how specific and how broad the SARS-CoV-2-reactive T cell receptors were following Ad26.COV2.S vaccination. Ad26.COV2.S was administered intramuscularly at a dose of 5x10^10 or 1x10^11 viral particles, either as one shot or as two shots given 56 days apart. Trial participants were randomized into five groups of five: low-dose or high-dose Ad26.COV2.S given once or twice, or placebo on both occasions. A total of around 32 samples were included in the TCR-sequenced set, comprising roughly 19 Ad26.COV2.S vaccine recipients, 5 placebo recipients and 8 SARS-CoV-2 convalescent individuals.

The CDR1 and CDR2 encoded by the germline V gene are SGHTA and FQGNSA. The CDR3 sequence holds 15 residues, the cysteine and phenylalanine included. The sequence is cut down to CDR3 DNA, 45 bases in frame from base 1. V is cut back by 5 bases and J by 8 bases, with 7 bases in the junction unmatched. TCRbeta CDR3 regions were sequenced with the immunoSEQ Assay. After extraction, genomic DNA underwent amplification by bias-controlled multiplex PCR, followed by high-throughput sequencing. The paper's processing steps were these. To quantify the absolute abundance of every unique TCRbeta CDR3 region, sequences were collapsed and filtered. T cell fraction was estimated by normalizing TCRbeta template counts to usable DNA, with usable DNA measured through amplification of reference genes found in all nucleated cells. Repertoire TCRs were annotated as SARS-CoV-2-specific by exact matching of V gene, CDR3 amino acid sequence and J gene to a known reactive TCR set. MIRA supplied the reference SARS-CoV-2 TCR set, which was filtered for enrichment in COVID-19-positive ImmuneCODE repertoires so that public or cross-reactive TCRs were removed. Using the MIRA antigens, annotated TCRs were further analysed by specific ORF or by position within an ORF. Breadth was defined as the number of annotated unique rearrangements divided by the total number of unique productive rearrangements, and depth was defined as the summed frequency of the annotated unique rearrangements. Two-sided Wilcoxon rank-sum tests were used to compare TCR breadth between groups. The table was pulled from immuneACCESS by TCRdb, which kept in-frame rearrangements only. Such tables lose some clones; where checked, under half of the loss comes from unresolved V genes, and the rest has no known cause. That table supplies the V and J calls and clone size; D and trimming were determined from the DNA. Across this sample there are 350,000 to 550,000 clones, with 89% seen only once. The ten largest clones take up approximately 2.5% of the sample.

Reading the label with the study, this specimen's treatment or condition is: roughly 20 received Ad26.COV2.S at low or high dose, single or two shots; about 5 received placebo; per-sample allocation not given. For vaccine and placebo recipients, repertoires were sequenced using samples collected on day 63 after the first injection. Cohort 1b enrolled roughly 25 adults aged 18-55 years at a single site in Boston, USA, between 29 July and 7 August 2020. Ad26.COV2.S was a replication-incompetent adenovirus type 26 vector expressing a prefusion-stabilized SARS-CoV-2 spike protein from the original Wuhan strain. Overall results and qualifications from the work: Substantial breadth of spike-specific CD8+ and CD4+ T cell responses was reported after vaccination. It was noted by the authors that total T cell responses may have been underestimated by the TCR breadth and depth analyses. Higher spike-specific TCR breadth was observed in Ad26.COV2.S recipients than in placebo recipients (P = 0.0014). Vaccine and placebo recipients had similar non-spike TCR breadth, a finding consistent with the vaccine containing only spike. The study was not powered for comparison of responses between vaccine doses or regimens.

The chain couples TRBV7-2 to TRBJ2-1; TRBD2 lines up with 12 middle nucleotides. This TCR was recovered from a person between 18 and 59 years old who received the Ad26.COV2.S COVID-19 vaccine or a placebo. The sample here was peripheral blood, taken in a trial of Ad26.COV2.S vaccine versus placebo. The encoded CDR3 is CASSNGLAGWYEQFF. The DNA is as follows: TGTGCCAGCAGCAACGGACTAGCGGGATGGTATGAGCAGTTCTTC.